The 29 T cell receptor beta chains reported below all come from one sample, sequenced in a study of T cells in Graves' hyperthyroidism and ophthalmopathy. The source material, RNA transcripts, was used to amplify TCR beta CDR3 regions. Primed by the HTBI set, a first-round RT-PCR was run on the TCR CDR3. Each CDR3 protein gets one entry after TCRdb re-called the multiplex PCR reads with MiXCR. The data contain about 620,000 distinct CDR3 sequences, 15% to 20% of them singletons. The sample was blood. Every receptor here comes from a woman aged 30 to 39 with Graves' hyperthyroidism.

This clonotype was counted ten times or more. This sequence joins TRBV25-1 and TRBJ2-1; possible D gene TRBD2, 6 bases. This CDR3 contains 13 residues. V was shortened by 6 bases and J by 7 bases, with 13 bases between the two germline ends. The germline gives CDR1 MGHDK, CDR2 SYGVNS. CDR3 coding DNA: TGTGCCAGCAGCGGAGGAGGGTTGAATGAGCAGTTCTTC. Protein sequence: CASSGGGLNEQFF.

In its sample, this clonotype was seen many times. The rearrangement joins TRBV28 to TRBJ2-7, with D maybe TRBD1 (6 bases). Germline assignment: CDR1 MDHEN and CDR2 SYDVKM. The CDR3 runs to 15 residues. The V end was cut by 6 bases, the J end by 1 base, with 16 bases between. The DNA of the CDR3 is TGTGCCAGCAGCCTGAGGGGGAGATCTTCCTACGAGCAGTACTTC. Its translation is CASSLRGRSSYEQYF.

This clonotype was seen many times. The chain employs TRBV12-3 or TRBV12-4 and TRBJ2-2; 8 nucleotides agree with TRBD2. The CDR3 totals 15 residues. V lost 2 bases to trimming and J lost 5 bases; unmatched junction nucleotides: 4. The CDR3 DNA sequence: TGTGCCAGCAGTTTAACGGGAGGGCAGACCGGGGAGCTGTTTTTT. Translating gives CASSLTGGQTGELFF.

This clonotype was counted ten times or more. The V and J genes are TRBV11-2 and TRBJ1-1, with TRBD1 identical over 7 bases. V shed 5 bases and J 4 bases; nucleotides not matched to a gene: 7. CDR3 size: 14 residues. The germline V gene encodes CDR1 SGHAT and CDR2 FQNNGV. The CDR3 nucleotides are TGTGCCAGCAGCCCGACAGGGTGGACCACTGAAGCTTTCTTT. This codes for CASSPTGWTTEAFF.

This clonotype was found many times. The chain links TRBV20-1 to TRBJ2-1; 10 bases are a match to TRBD2. Germline V gene lookup returns CDR1 DFQATT and CDR2 SNEGSKA (reference sequence). With 2 bases clipped from V and 7 bases from J, the junction kept 8 bases outside the gene matches. CDR3 length: 15 residues. The CDR3 nucleotides read TGCAGTGCTAGACCAACAGCGGGAGGGGGGAATGAGCAGTTCTTC. Translated: CSARPTAGGGNEQFF.

J is TRBJ2-3 and V is TRBV10-2; D is perhaps TRBD1 (5 bases). The CDR3 runs to 15 residues. CDR1 is WSHSY, CDR2 SAAADI, per germline. V lost 4 bases to trimming and J lost 1 base, with 12 bases between them. This CDR3 is CASSGKGVGTDTQYF. CDR3 in DNA: TGCGCCAGCAGTGGGAAAGGGGTAGGCACAGATACGCAGTATTTT.

This clonotype has just a few counts. The chain has TRBV30 and TRBJ2-7; D remains ambiguous. Trimming shortened V by 3 bases and J by 3 bases, and 6 bases separated the two germline ends. Germline CDR1 is GTSNPN and CDR2 is SVGIG (reference sequence). This CDR3 comprises 11 residues. The CDR3: CAWRINYEQYF. The CDR3 DNA reads as TGTGCCTGGAGAATTAACTACGAGCAGTACTTC.

Ten or more counts support this clonotype. This sequence joins TRBV2 and TRBJ2-2, with no clear D. Germline CDR1 reads SNHLY; CDR2 reads FYNNEI. The CDR3 sequence is 11 residues long. V shed 11 bases and J shed 5 bases, with 9 bases lying between them. The CDR3 DNA is TGTGCCGTGTTCGAGACCGGGGAGCTGTTTTTT. It yields the protein CAVFETGELFF.

Details on this clonotype: A clone one base away is much larger, so this may be a read error. The genes are TRBV2 and TRBJ1-4, with no clear D. The CDR3 spans 12 residues. Looked up from germline, CDR1 is SNHLY and CDR2 is FYNNEI. The CDR3 DNA follows: TGTGCCGGCAGTGAAAACAGTGAAAAACTGTTTTTT. It yields the protein CAGSENSEKLFF.

At least ten counts were recorded for this clonotype. The J gene is TRBJ2-7, the V gene TRBV28, with 8 positions matching TRBD2. Germline CDR1 and CDR2: MDHEN and SYDVKM. The length of the CDR3 is 18 residues. J gave up 0 bases and V 2 bases, and 12 bases lay outside the gene matches. The CDR3 DNA sequence: TGTGCCAGCAGTTTACCCGAGAGACTAGCGCCATCCTCCTACGAGCAGTACTTC. Amino acid sequence: CASSLPERLAPSSYEQYF.

This clonotype was recorded at least ten times. The gene calls are TRBV5-1 and TRBJ1-2; the D gene is possibly TRBD1 (5 bases). The V gene lost 0 bases and the J gene lost 6 bases, with 18 bases spanning the gap. The CDR3 loop spans 16 amino acids. Germline CDR1 SGHRS, CDR2 YFSETQ. CDR3 coding DNA: TGCGCCAGCAGCTTGGAAGGGGACTTACAAAGCCATGGCTACACCTTC. It codes for CASSLEGDLQSHGYTF.

V usage is TRBV19 and J usage is TRBJ1-2; D is ambiguous. Germline V lookup: CDR1 LNHDA, CDR2 SQIVND (reference sequence). The CDR3 extends over 14 amino acids. V lost 7 bases to trimming and J lost 7 bases, with 19 bases between them. CDR3 amino acids: CASTIQALKSGYTF. The DNA of the CDR3 is TGTGCCAGTACCATTCAGGCTCTAAAGAGTGGCTACACCTTC.

This clonotype came up many times. This chain connects TRBV28 to TRBJ2-2; perhaps D is TRBD1 or TRBD2 (6 bases each). The length of the CDR3 is 14 residues. Germline V lookup: CDR1 MDHEN, CDR2 SYDVKM. The ends were cut back, 6 bases at V and 6 bases at J, with 14 bases in the middle. CDR3 nucleotide sequence: TGTGCCAGCAGCCCCCCCGGGGGCTCCGGGGAGCTGTTTTTT. It codes for CASSPPGGSGELFF. Complete variable domain (other parts from reference TRBV28 and TRBJ2-2): DVKVTQSSRYLVKRTGEKVFLECVQDMDHENMFWYRQDPGLGLRLIYFSYDVKMKEKGDIPEGYSVSREKKERFSLILESASTNQTSMYLCASSPPGGSGELFFGEGSRLTVL.

This clonotype was observed at least ten times. The V call is TRBV18, the J call TRBJ1-1; a weak D match, TRBD1 (5 bases). The germline V gene has CDR1 KGHSH and CDR2 LQKENI. V lost 5 bases and J 3 bases, leaving 10 bases between the germline ends. The CDR3 has 13 amino acids. CDR3 amino acids: CASSAQEDTEAFF. As DNA, the CDR3 is TGTGCCAGCTCAGCACAGGAGGACACTGAAGCTTTCTTT.

Comment on this clonotype: This may be a read error, as it is one base from a much larger clone. CDR3 in DNA: TGTGCCGGCACCCGGGACGGCCTTAGCAATCAGCCCCAGCATTTT. It codes for CAGTRDGLSNQPQHF. J is TRBJ1-5 and V is TRBV12-3 or TRBV12-4; maybe TRBD1 (5 bases). This CDR3 is 15 amino acids long. V shed 11 bases and J shed 0 bases, with 17 bases lying between them.

The table lists this clonotype with a few counts. The CDR3 bases are TGTGCCAGCAGCTTCCCGACAGAGACCTACGAGCAGTACTTC. This translates into CASSFPTETYEQYF. V usage is TRBV5-6 and J usage is TRBJ2-7; possibly TRBD1 for D (5 bases). The CDR3 sequence is 14 residues long. The ends were cut back, 2 bases at V and 2 bases at J, with 11 bases in the middle. Germline V gene data show CDR1 as SGHDT and CDR2 as YYEEEE.

This clonotype was picked up many times. The CDR3 is CATMVPGGRELFF. The CDR3 DNA is TGTGCCACCATGGTCCCCGGGGGCCGGGAGCTGTTTTTT. The chain employs TRBV24-1 and TRBJ2-2; D is possibly TRBD1 or TRBD2 (6 bases each). V lost 8 bases and J lost 9, with 15 bases in between. In germline, CDR1 is KGHDR, CDR2 SFDVKD. This CDR3 comprises 13 residues.

This clonotype was picked up a small number of times. V usage is TRBV5-8 and J usage is TRBJ2-5; 8 nucleotides align to TRBD1. The V gene's germline CDR1 is SGHTS and CDR2 YDEGEE. Losses at the gene ends were 3 bases for V and 4 bases for J; bases not matched to a gene: 8. This CDR3 has 15 residues. The CDR3 sequence is CASSSDRVRSETQYF. The CDR3 coding sequence is TGTGCCAGCAGCTCGGACAGGGTGCGGTCAGAGACCCAGTACTTC.

This clonotype was seen ten or more times. The chain combines TRBV15 with TRBJ1-1, with D unclear. Trimming left V 0 bases short and J 4 bases short, with 3 bases between. Germline V gene data show CDR1 as LNHNV and CDR2 as YYDKDF (reference sequence). This CDR3 has 12 residues. The CDR3 protein is CATSRETTEAFF. For the CDR3, the DNA is TGTGCCACCAGCAGAGAGACCACTGAAGCTTTCTTT.

Ten or more counts support this clonotype. The chain carries TRBV12-5 and TRBJ2-5, with TRBD2 matching over 12 bases. The V and J ends lost 7 bases and 1 base, in that order; junction bases with no gene match: 7. This CDR3 spans 16 amino acids. The germline gives CDR1 LGHNT, CDR2 FRNRAP. CDR3 sequence (DNA): TGTGCTAGTGCCGGACTAGCGGGACGCTTCCAAGAGACCCAGTACTTC. It translates to CASAGLAGRFQETQYF.

The sample holds a few counts of this clonotype. V gene TRBV7-3 combines with J gene TRBJ2-3, with a tentative D call TRBD2 (7 bases). V shed 6 bases and J shed 8 bases, with 21 bases lying between them. The germline gives CDR1 SGHTA, CDR2 FQGTGA. The CDR3 is made up of 15 amino acids. CDR3 sequence reads: CASSPEGGGRGTQYF. The CDR3 DNA sequence: TGTGCCAGCAGTCCCGAAGGGGGGGGAAGGGGTACGCAGTATTTT.

This clonotype was counted a few times. This clone may be a read error of a much larger clone one base away. The CDR3 sequence is CASSTGTNYGYTF. DNA for the CDR3: TGTGCCAGCAGTACAGGGACTAACTATGGCTACACCTTC. The genes are TRBV6-2 or TRBV6-3 and TRBJ1-2; the D gene is possibly TRBD1 (6 bases). The CDR3 contains 13 residues. V gave up 5 bases and J gave up 0 bases, with 7 bases separating them. Germline CDR1 reads MNHEY; CDR2 reads SVGEGT.

This clonotype was seen a handful of times. The V call is TRBV12-3 or TRBV12-4, the J call TRBJ2-7; TRBD1 might be the D (5 bases). V was trimmed by 6 bases and J by 3 bases, leaving 18 bases between them. There are 15 residues in the CDR3. The CDR3, as DNA: TGTGCCAGCAGCAAGAAGCAGGGAATTGACTACGAGCAGTACTTC. This gives the protein CASSKKQGIDYEQYF.

At least ten counts were recorded for this clonotype. The J gene is TRBJ1-5, the V gene TRBV5-1; D gene uncertain. The CDR3 length is 14 residues. Germline CDR1 is SGHRS and CDR2 is YFSETQ. V lost 0 bases and J lost 3, with 7 bases in between. In DNA form, the CDR3 reads TGCGCCAGCAGCTTGGACGGCAACAATCAGCCCCAGCATTTT. It specifies CASSLDGNNQPQHF.

This clonotype was picked up many times. This chain connects TRBV6-1 to TRBJ2-2; D may be TRBD1 (7 bases). The germline V gene encodes CDR1 MNHNS and CDR2 SASEGT. The CDR3 runs to 15 residues. V dropped 6 bases and J dropped 8 bases, with 19 bases sitting between them. The CDR3 loop is CASRAGQIFNGELFF. In DNA, the CDR3 is TGTGCCAGCAGGGCGGGACAGATCTTTAATGGGGAGCTGTTTTTT.

The rearrangement uses TRBV6-1 and TRBJ2-6, with 10 nucleotides matching TRBD1. This CDR3 region has 17 residues. V shed 3 bases and J 0 bases; nucleotides not matched to a gene: 2. Looked up from germline, CDR1 is MNHNS and CDR2 is SASEGT. The CDR3 coding sequence is TGTGCCAGCAGTGACCGGGACAGGGGCTCTGGGGCCAACGTCCTGACTTTC. Its protein is CASSDRDRGSGANVLTF.

This clonotype was detected many times. V usage is TRBV2 and J usage is TRBJ1-1; 7 bases map to TRBD1. This CDR3 is 18 amino acids long. Germline assignment: CDR1 SNHLY and CDR2 FYNNEI. The V gene end was trimmed by 6 bases and the J gene end by 7 bases; junction bases not matched to a gene: 23. CDR3 residues: CASSETIVYTGASGEAFF. The CDR3 coding sequence is TGTGCCAGCAGCGAAACTATAGTATATACAGGGGCGTCGGGTGAAGCTTTCTTT.

This clonotype was found a few times. The chain recombines TRBV2 with TRBJ2-5; the match to TRBD1 covers 8 bases. CDR1 and CDR2 (germline): SNHLY, FYNNEI. J lost 1 base, V lost 6 bases, and 1 base had no gene match. There are 13 residues in the CDR3. CDR3 protein: CASRGQVQETQYF. For the CDR3, the DNA is TGTGCCAGCAGGGGACAGGTCCAAGAGACCCAGTACTTC.

The sample holds a few counts of this clonotype. This chain joins TRBV29-1 and TRBJ1-2; 7 nucleotides align to TRBD1. Germline V CDR1 and CDR2: SQVTM, ANQGSEA. The CDR3 length is 13 residues. J lost 3 bases, V lost 6 bases, and 7 bases had no gene match. CDR3 sequence (DNA): TGCAGCGTGAACGACAGGGACGACTATGGCTACACCTTC. Translated: CSVNDRDDYGYTF. Full variable domain (rest looked up from reference TRBV29-1 and TRBJ1-2): SAVISQKPSRDICQRGTSLTIQCQVDSQVTMMFWYRQQPGQSLTLIATANQGSEATYESGFVIDKFPISRPNLTFSTLTVSNMSPEDSSIYLCSVNDRDDYGYTFGSGTRLTVV.